Sequencing of this T cell receptor beta chain was carried out in a study of shared clonotypes between healthy human individuals. Broader study findings: With few donors, the genetic and exposure-history diversity represented was limited.

On this clone itself: Its antigen remains unknown.

All participating donors were Caucasian adults from Nashville, Tennessee. The material for each subset, its genomic DNA, was split evenly across several immunoSEQ plates. TCRdb keeps only in-frame clones here, not all; method: immunoSEQ multiplex PCR. The repertoire holds about 600,000 clones, with roughly 72% as singletons. This CDR3 is 17 amino acids long. From germline, CDR1 is SGHRS and CDR2 YFSETQ. V lost 4 bases, J lost 2 bases, and 22 bases lay in between. This sequence originates from a woman aged 40-49 years in good health. Some clones in this sample may be carry-over from other donors' samples. V and J are TRBV5-1 and TRBJ2-7, with D tentatively TRBD2 (6 bases). Input material: PBMCs. CDR3 DNA sequence: TGCGCCAGCAGCACTCATTTTGAAGCGGGCCGGCCCTACGAGCAGTACTTC. Protein: CASSTHFEAGRPYEQYF.